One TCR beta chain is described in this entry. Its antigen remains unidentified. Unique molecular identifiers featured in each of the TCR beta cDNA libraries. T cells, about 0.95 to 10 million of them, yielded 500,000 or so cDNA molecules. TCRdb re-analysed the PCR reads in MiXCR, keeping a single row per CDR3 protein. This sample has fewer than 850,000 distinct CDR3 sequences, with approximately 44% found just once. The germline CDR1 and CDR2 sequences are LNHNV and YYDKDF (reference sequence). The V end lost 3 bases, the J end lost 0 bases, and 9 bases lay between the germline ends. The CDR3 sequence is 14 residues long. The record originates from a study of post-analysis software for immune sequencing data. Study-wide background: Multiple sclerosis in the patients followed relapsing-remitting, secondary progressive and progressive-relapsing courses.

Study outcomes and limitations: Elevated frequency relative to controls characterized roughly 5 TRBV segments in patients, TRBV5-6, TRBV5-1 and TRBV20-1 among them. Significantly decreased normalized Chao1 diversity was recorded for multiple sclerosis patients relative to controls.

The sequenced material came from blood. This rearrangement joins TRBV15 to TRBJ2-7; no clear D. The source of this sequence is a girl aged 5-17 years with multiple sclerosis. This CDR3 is CATSSPSGSYEQYF. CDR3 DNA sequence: TGTGCCACCAGCAGTCCATCTGGCTCCTACGAGCAGTACTTC.